These 21 T cell receptor beta chains were all obtained from the same sample, sequenced in a study of lymphopenia after photon versus proton radiotherapy. The data were produced by immunoSEQ multiplex PCR, yet TCRdb's version contains in-frame clones alone and is incomplete. The profile shows around 7,500 clones, approximately 91% of them singletons. The material sequenced was peripheral blood, taken from a patient treated with photon-based radiotherapy. These receptor sequences come from a woman between 70 and 85 years old with pancreatic cancer.

The chain links TRBV18 to TRBJ2-5; 7 nucleotides agree with TRBD2. V shed 8 bases, J shed 1 base, and the junction held 7 bases outside the gene matches. The CDR3 sequence is 14 residues long. CDR1 is KGHSH and CDR2 is LQKENI in the germline V gene. The CDR3 reads CASGGERSQETQYF. CDR3 bases: TGTGCCAGCGGGGGGGAGCGATCCCAAGAGACCCAGTACTTC. The variable domain in full, with the rest retrieved from reference TRBV18 and TRBJ2-5, is NAGVMQNPRHLVRRRGQEARLRCSPMKGHSHVYWYRQLPEEGLKFMVYLQKENIIDESGMPKERFSAEFPKEGPSILRIQQVVRGDSAAYFCASGGERSQETQYFGPGTRLLVL.

The rearrangement joins TRBV7-9 to TRBJ1-2; TRBD1 is a possible D gene (5 bases). This CDR3 comprises 15 residues. Per the germline V gene, CDR1 is SEHNR and CDR2 is FQNEAQ (reference sequence). Trimming pared 4 bases from V and 5 bases from J, leaving 17 bases between. In DNA, the CDR3 is TGTGCCAGCAGCTCTTCACAGCAGGGAAGATATGGCTACACCTTC. Its translation is CASSSSQQGRYGYTF.

The chain joins TRBV7-6 to TRBJ2-7; 9 positions match TRBD1. This CDR3 is built from 14 residues. Trimming cost V 1 base and J 2 bases; bases outside gene matches: 0. CDR1 is SGHVS and CDR2 is FNYEAQ in the germline V gene. The CDR3: CASSLGQGAYEQYF. As DNA, the CDR3 is TGTGCCAGCAGCTTAGGACAGGGGGCCTACGAGCAGTACTTC.

The chain has TRBV6-6 and TRBJ1-4, with D possibly being TRBD1 (6 bases). The CDR3 contains 12 residues. The V gene's germline CDR1 is MNHNY and CDR2 SVGAGI (reference sequence). Trimming took off 2 bases at V and 15 bases at J, with 13 bases between the two ends. The CDR3, as DNA: TGTGCCAGCAGTTACACGGAGGGGGGGTTGTTTTTT. Its protein product is CASSYTEGGLFF.

The chain links TRBV28 to TRBJ2-7; a weak D match, TRBD2 (6 bases). CDR1 is MDHEN, CDR2 SYDVKM, per germline. The CDR3 totals 14 residues. V was cut by 3 bases and J by 2 bases, with 11 bases left in between. Written as DNA, the CDR3 is TGTGCCAGCAGTTTGGGAGGACCCCCCTACGAGCAGTACTTC. Translating it yields CASSLGGPPYEQYF.

The chain carries TRBV7-9 and TRBJ2-3; TRBD2 agrees at 8 bases. Per germline, CDR1 SEHNR and CDR2 FQNEAQ (reference sequence). This CDR3 comprises 15 residues. Germline trimming cut 6 bases from V and 0 bases from J; bases unmatched to any gene: 5. The CDR3 DNA reads TGTGCCAGCAGGGTAGCGGGGTCTAGCACAGATACGCAGTATTTT. It encodes CASRVAGSSTDTQYF.

This chain uses TRBV9 with TRBJ1-2, with TRBD1 identical over 7 bases. V lost 3 bases to trimming and J lost 4 bases; unmatched junction nucleotides: 9. The CDR3 is 15 amino acids. The germline gives CDR1 SGDLS, CDR2 YYNGEE. In DNA, the CDR3 is TGTGCCAGCAGCGCCGGACAGGCGCCTGGCTATGGCTACACCTTC. Translating it yields CASSAGQAPGYGYTF.

The genes are TRBV10-3 and TRBJ2-3, with D tentatively TRBD1 or TRBD2 (6 bases each). Germline loops: CDR1 ENHRY, CDR2 SYGVKD. This CDR3 region has 16 residues. V was clipped by 4 bases and J by 3 bases, with 17 bases between them. The CDR3 reads CAISVGDLGATDTQYF. For the CDR3, the DNA is TGTGCCATCAGTGTCGGGGACTTGGGGGCGACAGATACGCAGTATTTT.

This sequence joins TRBV11-2 and TRBJ2-3; D remains ambiguous. The CDR3 extends over 14 amino acids. V was pared by 2 bases and J by 1 base, with 7 bases between. Germline loops: CDR1 SGHAT, CDR2 FQNNGV. CDR3 sequence: CASSLTVGTDTQYF. Written as DNA, the CDR3 is TGTGCCAGCAGCTTAACGGTCGGCACAGATACGCAGTATTTT.

The CDR3 DNA reads as TGTGCCATCAGTGAGTCCTGGGACTTCTCCTACGAGCAGTACTTC. Residues: CAISESWDFSYEQYF. The rearrangement links TRBV10-3 to TRBJ2-7; perhaps TRBD2 as D (6 bases). Per germline, CDR1 ENHRY and CDR2 SYGVKD. V lost 0 bases and J 0 bases, leaving 9 bases between the germline ends. The CDR3 consists of 15 residues.

The chain combines TRBV7-6 with TRBJ2-7; 10 positions agree with TRBD1. The germline CDR1 and CDR2 sequences are SGHVS and FNYEAQ. Trimming took 5 bases from V and 7 from J; bases not matched to a gene: 5. The CDR3 sequence is 13 residues long. The CDR3 sequence: CASSRQGAGEQYF. In DNA, the CDR3 is TGTGCCAGCAGCCGACAGGGGGCGGGGGAGCAGTACTTC.

CDR3 sequence: CASSLGTLLSNEKLFF. The CDR3 nucleotides are TGTGCCAGCAGCTTAGGGACCCTCCTGTCAAATGAAAAACTGTTTTTT. The genes are TRBV7-2 and TRBJ1-4, with D uncertain. The germline CDR1 and CDR2 sequences are SGHTA and FQGNSA. The ends were cut back, 1 base at V and 5 bases at J, with 14 bases in the middle. This CDR3 spans 16 amino acids.

The chain combines TRBV20-1 with TRBJ2-3; the D is unclear. The CDR3 contains 11 residues. Deletions cut 5 bases from V and 7 bases from J, with 10 bases between. CDR1 is DFQATT and CDR2 is SNEGSKA in the germline V gene (reference sequence). The CDR3, as DNA: TGCAGTGCTGCACCAACTAATACGCAGTATTTT. This encodes CSAAPTNTQYF.

The chain is built from TRBV19 and TRBJ1-1; TRBD1 agrees at 8 bases. The length of the CDR3 is 12 residues. CDR1 is LNHDA and CDR2 is SQIVND in the germline V gene (reference sequence). V lost 5 bases to trimming and J lost 12 bases; unmatched junction nucleotides: 8. The CDR3 here is CASSGTGDLSFF. The CDR3 DNA reads as TGTGCCAGTAGTGGGACAGGAGACCTCTCTTTCTTT.

This clone appeared a single time. CDR3 sequence (DNA): TGTGCCAGCAGTTTAGGGCGGCCAGCGGGGTTTGGTGAGCAGTTCTTC. Amino acid sequence: CASSLGRPAGFGEQFF. V gene TRBV28 combines with J gene TRBJ2-1; 7 bases map to TRBD2. The germline CDR1 and CDR2 sequences are MDHEN and SYDVKM. The CDR3 sequence is 16 residues long. Unmatched junction bases numbered 13, after V lost 2 bases and J lost 9 bases.

The V and J genes are TRBV28 and TRBJ1-5; no reliable D call. The germline gives CDR1 MDHEN, CDR2 SYDVKM. This CDR3 is built from 16 residues. The germline V and J ends were trimmed by 3 bases and 1 base, with 13 bases remaining between them. CDR3 coding DNA: TGTGCCAGCAGTTTTTCAGGTGCGGGGAGCAATCAGCCCCAGCATTTT. Translated, it gives CASSFSGAGSNQPQHF. The variable domain in full, with the rest retrieved from reference TRBV28 and TRBJ1-5, is DVKVTQSSRYLVKRTGEKVFLECVQDMDHENMFWYRQDPGLGLRLIYFSYDVKMKEKGDIPEGYSVSREKKERFSLILESASTNQTSMYLCASSFSGAGSNQPQHFGDGTRLSIL.

The chain combines TRBV18 with TRBJ2-5; D may be TRBD1 (6 bases). There are 14 residues in the CDR3. The V and J ends lost 3 bases and 2 bases respectively, with 10 bases between them. The germline V gene has CDR1 KGHSH and CDR2 LQKENI. In DNA form, the CDR3 reads TGTGCCAGCTCACCTTGGGACAAACAAGAGACCCAGTACTTC. Translation gives CASSPWDKQETQYF.

This rearrangement joins TRBV18 to TRBJ1-2; TRBD1 matches 9 bases. There are 14 residues in the CDR3. CDR1 is KGHSH and CDR2 is LQKENI in the germline V gene. V gave up 4 bases and J gave up 0 bases; unmatched junction bases: 0. Here the CDR3 reads CASSRTGANYGYTF. The CDR3 region has the DNA TGTGCCAGCTCACGGACAGGGGCTAACTATGGCTACACCTTC.

With respect to this clone: One end of the junction does not line up with germline, which may come from a read error. V is TRBV18 and J is TRBJ2-6; 8 positions match TRBD1. CDR1 is KGHSH, CDR2 LQKENI, per germline. The CDR3 loop spans 16 amino acids. The CDR3 region is CAGSPPYGTGANVLTF. In DNA, the CDR3 is TGTGCCGGCTCACCACCATACGGGACAGGTGCCAACGTCCTGACTTTC.

The rearrangement uses TRBV2 and TRBJ1-1; maybe TRBD1 (6 bases). Trimming pared 7 bases from V and 0 bases from J, leaving 15 bases between. Germline-derived CDR1 and CDR2 are SNHLY and FYNNEI. The CDR3 length is 15 residues. CDR3 in DNA: TGTGCCAGCAAACTGGCTGGGACATTGAACACTGAAGCTTTCTTT. It codes for CASKLAGTLNTEAFF. The variable domain in full, completed from reference TRBV2 and TRBJ1-1, reads EPEVTQTPSHQVTQMGQEVILRCVPISNHLYFYWYRQILGQKVEFLVSFYNNEISEKSEIFDDQFSVERPDGSNFTLKIRSTKLEDSAMYFCASKLAGTLNTEAFFGQGTRLTVV.

The chain is built from TRBV21-1 and TRBJ2-7; TRBD1 is the table's D call, not checked against the DNA. TRBV21-1 is a recognized pseudogene. There are 15 residues in the CDR3. DNA for the CDR3: TGTGCCAGCAGCAAAGCTGGACAGGGGTGCTACGAGCAGTACTTC. Translation gives CASSKAGQGCYEQYF.